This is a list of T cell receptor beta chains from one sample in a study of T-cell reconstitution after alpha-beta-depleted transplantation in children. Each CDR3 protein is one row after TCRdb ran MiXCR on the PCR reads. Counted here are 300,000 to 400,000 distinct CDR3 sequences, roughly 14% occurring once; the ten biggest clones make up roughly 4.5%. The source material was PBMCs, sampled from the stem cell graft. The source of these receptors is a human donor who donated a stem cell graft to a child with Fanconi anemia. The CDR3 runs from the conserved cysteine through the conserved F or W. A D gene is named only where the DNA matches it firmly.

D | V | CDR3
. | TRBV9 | CASSPGQALNTEAFF
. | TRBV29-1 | CSVGAVGGPRPSSADTQYF
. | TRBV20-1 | CSARDRQGMGYTF
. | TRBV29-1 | CSVEGLQGGTEAFF
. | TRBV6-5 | CASSYSVDSLNEKLFF
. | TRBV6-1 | CASSRTSGGGSGTGELFF
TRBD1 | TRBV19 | CASSTFGQAEQYF
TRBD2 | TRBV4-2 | CASSQELSGSGGAGDTQYF
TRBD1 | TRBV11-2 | CASSPRRDRLNSGNTIYF
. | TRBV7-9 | CASSLTGSDEQFF
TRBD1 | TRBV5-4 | CASSRDRQSSYNEQFF
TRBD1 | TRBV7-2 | CASSPGQYLEAFF
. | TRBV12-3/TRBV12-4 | CASSWSNYGYTF
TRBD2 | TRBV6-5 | CASSYFGGAGGRDTQYF
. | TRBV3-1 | CASSRADYEQYF
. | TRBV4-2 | CASSQETRSGNTIYF
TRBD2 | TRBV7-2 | CASSRGLANNEQFF
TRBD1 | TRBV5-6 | CASSYAGTGAFF
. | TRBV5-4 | CASSLDLANYSF
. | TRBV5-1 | CASSLGDSTDTQYF
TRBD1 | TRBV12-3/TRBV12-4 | CASSTLGTGNEKLFF
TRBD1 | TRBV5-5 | CASSYRGPDEKLFF
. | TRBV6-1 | CASSRQRSSTDTQYF
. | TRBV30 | CAWRGNTEAFF
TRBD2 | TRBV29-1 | CSVSGLAGGPWEQFF
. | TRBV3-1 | CASSPPWRTDTQYF
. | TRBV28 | CASSSPSTGMNTEAFF
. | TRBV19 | CASSLRQFNQPQHF
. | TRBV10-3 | CAISQGPGETQYF
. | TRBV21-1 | CASTHPRSSYEQYF
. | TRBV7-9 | CASSQSGNTIYF
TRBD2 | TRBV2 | CASRELAGPYNEQFF
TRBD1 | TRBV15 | CATSVRQGSGYTF
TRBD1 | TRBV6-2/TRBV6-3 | CASSRQGRNGYTF
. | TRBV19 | CASSAAVGVINEKLFF
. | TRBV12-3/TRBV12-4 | CASSFLMGSGEKLFF